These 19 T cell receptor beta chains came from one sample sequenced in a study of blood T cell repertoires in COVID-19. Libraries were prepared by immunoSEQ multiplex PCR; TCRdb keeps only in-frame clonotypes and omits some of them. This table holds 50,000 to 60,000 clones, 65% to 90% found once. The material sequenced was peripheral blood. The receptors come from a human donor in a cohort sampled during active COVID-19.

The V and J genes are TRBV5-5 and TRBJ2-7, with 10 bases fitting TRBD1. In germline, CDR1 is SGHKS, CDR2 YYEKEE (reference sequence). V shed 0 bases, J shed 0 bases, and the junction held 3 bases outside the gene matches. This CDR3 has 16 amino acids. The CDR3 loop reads CASSLEGTGVSYEQYF. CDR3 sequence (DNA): TGTGCCAGCAGCTTGGAGGGGACAGGGGTCTCCTACGAGCAGTACTTC.

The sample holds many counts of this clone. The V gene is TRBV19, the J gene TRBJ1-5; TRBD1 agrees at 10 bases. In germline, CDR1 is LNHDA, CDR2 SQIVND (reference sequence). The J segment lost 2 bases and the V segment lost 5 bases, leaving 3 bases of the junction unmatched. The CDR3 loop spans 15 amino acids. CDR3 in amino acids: CASSRTGGGNQPQHF. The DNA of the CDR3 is TGTGCCAGTAGTCGGACAGGGGGTGGCAATCAGCCCCAGCATTTT.

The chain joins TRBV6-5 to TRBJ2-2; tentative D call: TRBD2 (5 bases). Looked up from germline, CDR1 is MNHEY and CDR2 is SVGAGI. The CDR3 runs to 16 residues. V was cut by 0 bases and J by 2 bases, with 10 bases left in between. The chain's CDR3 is CASSYSIRGNTGELFF. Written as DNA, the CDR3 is TGTGCCAGCAGTTACTCCATTCGGGGAAACACCGGGGAGCTGTTTTTT.

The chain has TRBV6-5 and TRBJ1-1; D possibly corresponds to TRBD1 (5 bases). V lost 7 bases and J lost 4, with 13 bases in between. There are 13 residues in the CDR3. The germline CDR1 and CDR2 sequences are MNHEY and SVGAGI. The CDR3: CASTKSGGTEAFF. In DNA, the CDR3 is TGTGCCAGCACCAAATCGGGGGGCACTGAAGCTTTCTTT.

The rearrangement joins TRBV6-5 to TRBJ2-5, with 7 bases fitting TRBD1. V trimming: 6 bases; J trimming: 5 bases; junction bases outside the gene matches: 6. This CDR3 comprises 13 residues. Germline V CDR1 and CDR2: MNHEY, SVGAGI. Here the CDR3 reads CASRSQGWETQYF. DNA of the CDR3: TGTGCCAGCAGATCACAGGGGTGGGAGACCCAGTACTTC.

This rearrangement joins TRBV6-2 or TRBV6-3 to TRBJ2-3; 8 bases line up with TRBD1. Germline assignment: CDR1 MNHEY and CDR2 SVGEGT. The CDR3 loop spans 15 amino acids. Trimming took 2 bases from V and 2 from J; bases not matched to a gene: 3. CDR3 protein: CASSYEGQDTDTQYF. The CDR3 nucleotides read TGTGCCAGCAGTTACGAGGGACAGGACACAGATACGCAGTATTTT.

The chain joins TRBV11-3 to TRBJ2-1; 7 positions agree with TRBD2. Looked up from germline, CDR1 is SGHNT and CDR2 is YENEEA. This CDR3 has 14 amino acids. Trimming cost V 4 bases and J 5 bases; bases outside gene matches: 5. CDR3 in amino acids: CASSSGGTHNEQFF. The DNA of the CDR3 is TGTGCCAGCAGCTCGGGAGGTACGCACAATGAGCAGTTCTTC.

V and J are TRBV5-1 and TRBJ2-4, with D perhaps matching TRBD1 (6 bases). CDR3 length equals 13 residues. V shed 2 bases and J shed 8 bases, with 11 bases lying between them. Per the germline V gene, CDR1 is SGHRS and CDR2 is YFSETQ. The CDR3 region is CASSFTGSDIQYF. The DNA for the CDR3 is TGCGCCAGCAGCTTCACAGGGTCGGACATTCAGTACTTC.

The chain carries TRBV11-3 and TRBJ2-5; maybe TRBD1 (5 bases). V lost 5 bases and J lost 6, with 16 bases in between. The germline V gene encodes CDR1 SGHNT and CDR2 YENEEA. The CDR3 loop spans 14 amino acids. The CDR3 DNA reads TGTGCCAGCAGCCTTTTTAGGGGTAGGAAGACCCAGTACTTC. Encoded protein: CASSLFRGRKTQYF.

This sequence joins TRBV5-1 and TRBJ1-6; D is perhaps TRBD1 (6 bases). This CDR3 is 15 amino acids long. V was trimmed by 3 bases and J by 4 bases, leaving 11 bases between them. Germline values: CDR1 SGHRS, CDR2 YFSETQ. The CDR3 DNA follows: TGCGCCAGCAGCTCGGCAGGGGATTATAATTCACCCCTCCACTTT. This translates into CASSSAGDYNSPLHF. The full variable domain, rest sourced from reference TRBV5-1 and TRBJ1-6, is KAGVTQTPRYLIKTRGQQVTLSCSPISGHRSVSWYQQTPGQGLQFLFEYFSETQRNKGNFPGRFSGRQFSNSRSEMNVSTLELGDSALYLCASSSAGDYNSPLHFGNGTRLTVT.

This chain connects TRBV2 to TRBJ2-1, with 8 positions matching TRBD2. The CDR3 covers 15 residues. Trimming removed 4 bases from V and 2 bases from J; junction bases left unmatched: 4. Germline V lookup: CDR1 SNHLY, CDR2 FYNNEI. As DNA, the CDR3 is TGTGCCAGCAGTGTTGATAGCGGGGCCTACAATGAGCAGTTCTTC. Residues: CASSVDSGAYNEQFF.

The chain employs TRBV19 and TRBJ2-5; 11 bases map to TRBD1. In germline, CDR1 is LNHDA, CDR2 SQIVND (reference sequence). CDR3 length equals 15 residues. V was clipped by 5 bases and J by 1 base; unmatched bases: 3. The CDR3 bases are TGTGCCAGTAGTTCGGGACAGGGGGTCCAAGAGACCCAGTACTTC. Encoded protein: CASSSGQGVQETQYF. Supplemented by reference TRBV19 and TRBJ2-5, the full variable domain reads DGGITQSPKYLFRKEGQNVTLSCEQNLNHDAMYWYRQDPGQGLRLIYYSQIVNDFQKGDIAEGYSVSREKKESFPLTVTSAQKNPTAFYLCASSSGQGVQETQYFGPGTRLLVL.

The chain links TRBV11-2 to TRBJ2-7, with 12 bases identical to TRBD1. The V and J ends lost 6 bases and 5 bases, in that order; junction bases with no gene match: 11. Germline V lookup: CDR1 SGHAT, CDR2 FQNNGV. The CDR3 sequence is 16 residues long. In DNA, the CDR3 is TGTGCCAGCAGGCCCTCTGTTGGGACAGGGGGCCACGAGCAGTACTTC. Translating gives CASRPSVGTGGHEQYF. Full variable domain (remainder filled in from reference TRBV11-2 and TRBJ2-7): EAGVAQSPRYKIIEKRQSVAFWCNPISGHATLYWYQQILGQGPKLLIQFQNNGVVDDSQLPKDRFSAERLKGVDSTLKIQPAKLEDSAVYLCASRPSVGTGGHEQYFGPGTRLTVT.

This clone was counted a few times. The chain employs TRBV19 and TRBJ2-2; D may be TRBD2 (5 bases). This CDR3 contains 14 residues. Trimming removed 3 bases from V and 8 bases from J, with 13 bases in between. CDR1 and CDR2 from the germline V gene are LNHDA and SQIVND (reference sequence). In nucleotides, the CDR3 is TGTGCCAGTAGTATGTACCCGAAGCGGGGGGAGCTGTTTTTT. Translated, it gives CASSMYPKRGELFF.

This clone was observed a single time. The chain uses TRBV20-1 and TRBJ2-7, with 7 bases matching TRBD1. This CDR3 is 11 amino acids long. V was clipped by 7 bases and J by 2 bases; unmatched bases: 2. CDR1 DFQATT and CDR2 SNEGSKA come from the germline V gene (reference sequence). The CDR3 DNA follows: TGCAGTGTACAGGGGACCTACGAGCAGTACTTC. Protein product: CSVQGTYEQYF.

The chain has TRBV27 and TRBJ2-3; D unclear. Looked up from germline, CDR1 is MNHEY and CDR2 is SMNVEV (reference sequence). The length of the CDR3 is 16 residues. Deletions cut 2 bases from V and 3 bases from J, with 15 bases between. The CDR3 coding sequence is TGTGCCAGCAGTTTAAAGTTCGCGACTCCAACAGATACGCAGTATTTT. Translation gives CASSLKFATPTDTQYF.

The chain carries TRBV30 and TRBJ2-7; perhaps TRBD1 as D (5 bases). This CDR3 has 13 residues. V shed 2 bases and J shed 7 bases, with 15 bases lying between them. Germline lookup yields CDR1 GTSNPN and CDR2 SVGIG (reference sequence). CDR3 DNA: TGTGCCTGGAGTTTGAGCTCAGGGATGGAGCAGTACTTC. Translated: CAWSLSSGMEQYF.

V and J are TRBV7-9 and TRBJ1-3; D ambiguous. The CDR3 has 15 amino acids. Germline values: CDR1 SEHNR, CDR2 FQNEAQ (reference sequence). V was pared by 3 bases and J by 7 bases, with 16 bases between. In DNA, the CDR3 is TGTGCCAGCAGCTTCCTTCACGGAGGGAAGAACACCATATATTTT. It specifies CASSFLHGGKNTIYF.

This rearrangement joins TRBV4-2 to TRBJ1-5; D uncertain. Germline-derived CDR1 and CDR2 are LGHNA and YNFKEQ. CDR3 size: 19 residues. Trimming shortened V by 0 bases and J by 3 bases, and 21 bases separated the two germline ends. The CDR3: CASSQDLILAGSPNQPQHF. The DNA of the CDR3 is TGTGCCAGCAGCCAAGATTTAATTTTAGCTGGGAGCCCCAATCAGCCCCAGCATTTT.